The T cell receptor (beta chain) under discussion was sequenced for a study of T cell repertoires in cytomegalovirus infection. Study-wide context: Through public TCR beta signatures, both CMV infection and matching HLA type were indicated. General observations from the study: Summed frequency of public TCR beta families distinguished CMV carriers with the relevant HLA. The study found HLA-C-restricted CMV-specific TCR beta clonotypes dominating the ex vivo response.

Per the germline V gene, CDR1 is MNHEY and CDR2 is SVGAGI. Trimming removed 2 bases at V and 5 bases at J, with 10 bases between. The CDR3 extends over 13 amino acids. Each CDR3 protein gets one entry after TCRdb re-called the reads with MiXCR. The sample holds roughly 630,000 distinct CDR3 sequences, more than 20% seen once. Comments on this clonotype: Its antigen is as yet unknown.

The sequenced sample consisted of CD8+ T cells from PBMCs. The V call is TRBV6-5, the J call TRBJ2-7; D unclear. The clonotype was recovered from a human donor in good health (CMV status not recorded). Some clones in this sample may be carry-over from other donors' samples. The CDR3 DNA is TGTGCCAGCAGTTACGATCCATTCAACGAGCAGTACTTC. Translation: CASSYDPFNEQYF.